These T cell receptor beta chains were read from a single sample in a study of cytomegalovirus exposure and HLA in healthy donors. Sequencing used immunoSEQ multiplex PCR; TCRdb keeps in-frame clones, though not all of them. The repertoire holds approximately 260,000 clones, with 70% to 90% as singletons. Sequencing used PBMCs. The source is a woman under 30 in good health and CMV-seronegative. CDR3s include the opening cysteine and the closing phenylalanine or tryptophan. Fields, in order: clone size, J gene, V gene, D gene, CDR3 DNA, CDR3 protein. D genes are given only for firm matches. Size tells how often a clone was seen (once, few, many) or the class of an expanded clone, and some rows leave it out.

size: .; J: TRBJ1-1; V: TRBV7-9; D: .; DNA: TGTGCCAGCAGCTTTTCAGGACTCTTGAACACTGAAGCTTTCTTT; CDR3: CASSFSGLLNTEAFF
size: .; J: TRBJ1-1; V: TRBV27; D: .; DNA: TGTGCCAGCAGTTTATCCGGACGCGGGGGCACTGAAGCTTTCTTT; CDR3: CASSLSGRGGTEAFF
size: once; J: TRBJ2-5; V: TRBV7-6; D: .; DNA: TGTGCCAGCAGCTTTGGGGGGGAGACCCAGTACTTC; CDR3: CASSFGGETQYF
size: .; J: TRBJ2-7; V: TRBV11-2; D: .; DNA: TGTGCCAGCAGCTTCTCACAGGGCAGCTCCTACGAGCAGTACTTC; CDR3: CASSFSQGSSYEQYF
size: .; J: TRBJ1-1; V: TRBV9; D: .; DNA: TGTGCCAGCAGCGCAGGACAGAACACTGAAGCTTTCTTT; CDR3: CASSAGQNTEAFF
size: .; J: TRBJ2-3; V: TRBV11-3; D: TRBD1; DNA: TGTGCCAGCAGCCATACCGGGACAGGGGGCACAGATACGCAGTATTTT; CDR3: CASSHTGTGGTDTQYF
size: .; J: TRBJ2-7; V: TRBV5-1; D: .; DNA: TGCGCCAGCAGCTTTTACGACAGCCCCTACGAGCAGTACTTC; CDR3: CASSFYDSPYEQYF
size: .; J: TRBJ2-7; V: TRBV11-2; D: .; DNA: TGTGCCAGCAGCTTAGATTCCAGGGCCTACGAGCAGTACTTC; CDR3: CASSLDSRAYEQYF
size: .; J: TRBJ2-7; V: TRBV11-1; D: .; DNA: TGTGCCAGCAGCTTTAACAGGGATTCCCACGAGCAGTACTTC; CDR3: CASSFNRDSHEQYF
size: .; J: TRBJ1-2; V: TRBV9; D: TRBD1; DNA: TGTGCCAGCAGCGTAGCGGCAGGGGGCACCTCGGGCTACACCTTC; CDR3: CASSVAAGGTSGYTF
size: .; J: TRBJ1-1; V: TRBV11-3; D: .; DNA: TGTGCCAGCAGCCCTTCGGGATTTGAAGCTTTCTTT; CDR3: CASSPSGFEAFF
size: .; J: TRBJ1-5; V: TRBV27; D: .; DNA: TGTGCCAGCAGTGCCAGTTGGGGCGGACAGCCCCAGCATTTT; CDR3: CASSASWGGQPQHF
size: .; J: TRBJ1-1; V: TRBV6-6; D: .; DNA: TGTGCCAGCAGTTACGGCCCCGTGAACACTGAAGCTTTCTTT; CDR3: CASSYGPVNTEAFF
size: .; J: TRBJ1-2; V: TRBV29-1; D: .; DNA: TGCAGCGTTGAAGTCGGGGGGGCGAATGGCTACACCTTC; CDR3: CSVEVGGANGYTF
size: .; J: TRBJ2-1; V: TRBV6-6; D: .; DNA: TGTGCCAGCAGTTCAGGAATCGGGGGTGATAATGAGCAGTTCTTC; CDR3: CASSSGIGGDNEQFF
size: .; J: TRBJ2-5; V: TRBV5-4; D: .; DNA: TGTGCCAGCAGCTTGGCTACGCGGTTCTACGAGACCCAGTACTTC; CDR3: CASSLATRFYETQYF